One T cell receptor beta chain is described in this entry. What it binds is not known. The V gene lost 0 bases and the J gene lost 0 bases, with 14 bases spanning the gap. The CDR3 loop spans 17 amino acids. Germline lookup yields CDR1 LNHDA and CDR2 SQIVND (reference sequence). The data were obtained in a study of cytomegalovirus exposure and HLA in healthy donors. Study overall: Earlier work reported 90 million to 120 million unique TCR beta sequences from about 179 million T cells. Study-wide results and caveats: It was shown in a later analysis that HLA-associated TCR beta chains were more clonally expanded than other, equally common chains. Prediction of most subjects' HLA-A and HLA-B alleles by TCR beta sequences was reportedly accurate. Cytomegalovirus-associated status was assigned to 164 TCR beta chains.

The primer mix had 60 Vbeta and 13 Jbeta primers. The protocol was immunoSEQ multiplex PCR, while the TCRdb copy is restricted to in-frame clones and leaves out a portion. The table records more than 100,000 clones, about two thirds of them present only once. The specimen sequenced was PBMCs. This sequence joins TRBV19 and TRBJ1-1; a weak D match, TRBD1 (6 bases). The receptor's source is a man between 45 and 60 years old in good health and CMV-seropositive. CDR3: CASSIDPTGTVNTEAFF. As DNA, the CDR3 is TGTGCCAGTAGTATAGATCCGACAGGAACGGTGAACACTGAAGCTTTCTTT.